This T cell receptor beta chain was recorded in a study of OX40 agonist ivuxolimab in advanced cancers. Study summary: Subjects had a mean age of 60 years, with a range of roughly 20 to 79; less than 90% were male.

Looked up from germline, CDR1 is MDHEN and CDR2 is SYDVKM. V lost 6 bases, J lost 5 bases, and 3 bases stayed unmatched. The CDR3 length is 13 residues. Assay: immunoSEQ multiplex PCR; the TCRdb copy retains only in-frame clones and omits some. The repertoire holds around 60,000 clones, with approximately 85% as singletons. J is TRBJ2-4 and V is TRBV28, with 8 bases aligning to TRBD2. The clonotype was recovered from an adult with an advanced solid tumor such as melanoma, head and neck, liver or kidney cancer. The sequencing here drew on CD4+ or CD8+ T cells sorted from blood, taken in a trial of the OX40 agonist ivuxolimab. The CDR3 nucleotides are TGTGCCAGCAGCCCAGCGGGGGAAAACATTCAGTACTTC. It codes for CASSPAGENIQYF. The variable domain in full, completed from reference TRBV28 and TRBJ2-4, reads DVKVTQSSRYLVKRTGEKVFLECVQDMDHENMFWYRQDPGLGLRLIYFSYDVKMKEKGDIPEGYSVSREKKERFSLILESASTNQTSMYLCASSPAGENIQYFGAGTRLSVL.